Below, 20 T cell receptor beta chains from the same sample are listed, as sequenced in a study of shared clonotypes between healthy human individuals (dated by TCRdb to 2018 to 2020). The library was produced with the immunoSEQ multiplex PCR assay. This is the immuneACCESS table as TCRdb keeps it, with only in-frame sequences that have V and J called. A part of the clones is gone; compared with another copy, unresolved V genes explain less than half, and the rest is unexplained. Across this sample there are about 820,000 clones, with approximately 92% seen only once. Clones ranked in the top ten supply 24% of the sample. For the CD8 naive samples, CD45RO-negative cells were positively selected for CCR7, yielding a CD45RA+CCR7+ population from which TemRA cells were excluded. Sequenced material: naive CD8+ T cells sorted from blood. The sample's cell subset or site label, decoded: CD45RA+CCR7+. These receptors were collected from a man aged 30 to 45 in good health.

The rearrangement uses TRBV6-5 and TRBJ1-5; D unclear. CDR3 size: 14 residues. V lost 0 bases to trimming and J lost 7 bases, with 10 bases between them. Germline-derived CDR1 and CDR2 are MNHEY and SVGAGI. This CDR3 reads CASSYSGGKQPQHF. The CDR3 bases are TGTGCCAGCAGTTACTCGGGAGGGAAGCAGCCCCAGCATTTT.

The chain joins TRBV19 to TRBJ1-2; D is unclear. The CDR3 spans 12 residues. The V gene lost 6 bases and the J gene lost 5 bases, with 10 bases spanning the gap. In germline, CDR1 is LNHDA, CDR2 SQIVND (reference sequence). CDR3 region: CASSPRDYGYTF. CDR3 in DNA: TGTGCCAGTAGCCCGAGAGATTATGGCTACACCTTC.

The chain combines TRBV4-1 with TRBJ2-3; D may be TRBD2 (7 bases). This CDR3 spans 16 amino acids. Trimming cost V 2 bases and J 7 bases, with 19 bases left between them. Germline V CDR1 and CDR2: MGHRA, YSYEKL. As DNA, the CDR3 is TGCGCCAGCAGCCAAAGGGGGGGCATTGTACCTAATACGCAGTATTTT. It yields the protein CASSQRGGIVPNTQYF.

As regards this clone: Other DNA variants within this sample encode the same CDR3. The CDR3 DNA is TGTGCCAGCAGTTTAGGACGGGACTCCTACGAGCAGTACTTC. It is translated as CASSLGRDSYEQYF. The rearrangement links TRBV27 to TRBJ2-7, with D possibly matching TRBD2 (5 bases). The length of the CDR3 is 14 residues. With 2 bases removed from V and 0 bases from J, the gap between germline ends came to 8 bases. Germline CDR1 reads MNHEY; CDR2 reads SMNVEV (reference sequence).

J is TRBJ2-5 and V is TRBV6-5, with a tentative D call TRBD2 (6 bases). Germline CDR1 reads MNHEY; CDR2 reads SVGAGI. The CDR3 is 15 residues long. V lost 7 bases and J lost 3, with 18 bases in between. The CDR3 DNA is TGTGCCAGCAATATAGCGGCTCAAACTGAAGAGACCCAGTACTTC. Encoded protein: CASNIAAQTEETQYF.

The CDR3 here is CASSYRDRDFHGYTF. The CDR3 nucleotides are TGTGCCAGCAGTTACCGGGACAGGGACTTCCATGGCTACACCTTC. The gene calls are TRBV28 and TRBJ1-2; the match to TRBD1 covers 9 bases. The germline V gene encodes CDR1 MDHEN and CDR2 SYDVKM. With 4 bases clipped from V and 6 bases from J, the junction kept 9 bases outside the gene matches. The CDR3 has 15 amino acids.

The J gene is TRBJ1-2, the V gene TRBV5-1; a possible D gene is TRBD1 (5 bases). CDR1 is SGHRS and CDR2 is YFSETQ in the germline V gene. Trimming shortened V by 3 bases and J by 4 bases, and 19 bases separated the two germline ends. The CDR3 has 16 residues. The CDR3 reads CASSSWLQGVPYGYTF. The DNA of the CDR3 is TGCGCCAGCAGCTCCTGGTTGCAGGGCGTCCCCTATGGCTACACCTTC.

The chain joins TRBV4-1 to TRBJ1-4; D gene ambiguous. This CDR3 spans 15 amino acids. Per the germline V gene, CDR1 is MGHRA and CDR2 is YSYEKL. Trimming pared 1 base from V and 6 bases from J, leaving 12 bases between. CDR3 DNA sequence: TGCGCCAGCAGCCAAGGGATCCGGATGCATGAAAAACTGTTTTTT. It is translated as CASSQGIRMHEKLFF.

Written as DNA, the CDR3 is TGCGCCAGCAGAAAGTTCTCTGGGGCCAACGTCCTGACTTTC. This gives the protein CASRKFSGANVLTF. The chain has TRBV5-1 and TRBJ2-6; no clear D gene. The CDR3 totals 14 residues. Germline values: CDR1 SGHRS, CDR2 YFSETQ. The V gene lost 5 bases and the J gene lost 0 bases, with 6 bases spanning the gap.

The DNA of the CDR3 is TGTGCCAGCAGTGAATGGGCGAGTTCTTCCTACGAGCAGTACTTC. It is translated as CASSEWASSSYEQYF. This chain links TRBV6-1 with TRBJ2-7; no reliable D call. Germline CDR1 and CDR2: MNHNS and SASEGT. The CDR3 contains 15 residues. Trimming took 2 bases from V and 1 from J, leaving 12 bases between them.

J is TRBJ2-1 and V is TRBV30, with a possible D match to TRBD1 (6 bases). This CDR3 comprises 15 residues. Trimming shortened V by 2 bases and J by 3 bases, and 14 bases separated the two germline ends. CDR1 and CDR2 from the germline V gene are GTSNPN and SVGIG (reference sequence). CDR3 bases: TGTGCCTGGAGTACAGGGATAGGCATCTACAATGAGCAGTTCTTC. The encoded protein is CAWSTGIGIYNEQFF.

The chain employs TRBV7-6 and TRBJ2-5; 8 bases are shared with TRBD2. The CDR3 totals 15 residues. In germline, CDR1 is SGHVS, CDR2 FNYEAQ. V lost 4 bases and J lost 1; bases outside the gene matches: 5. In DNA, the CDR3 is TGTGCCAGCAGCTACTTTAGCGGGACCCAAGAGACCCAGTACTTC. The encoded protein is CASSYFSGTQETQYF.

This clone was detected a few times. The chain joins TRBV28 to TRBJ2-1; tentatively, D is TRBD1 (6 bases). The CDR3 sequence is 12 residues long. Trimming left V 6 bases short and J 9 bases short, with 12 bases between. CDR1 and CDR2 (germline): MDHEN, SYDVKM. CDR3 sequence reads: CASSNTGFEQFF. CDR3 DNA sequence: TGTGCCAGCAGCAATACAGGGTTTGAGCAGTTCTTC.

J is TRBJ2-2 and V is TRBV11-2, with D possibly being TRBD2 (6 bases). Trimming took off 5 bases at V and 4 bases at J, with 14 bases between the two ends. This CDR3 region has 15 residues. The V gene's germline CDR1 is SGHAT and CDR2 FQNNGV. CDR3 residues: CASSLGGAVTGELFF. Written as DNA, the CDR3 is TGTGCCAGCAGCCTAGGAGGGGCTGTCACCGGGGAGCTGTTTTTT.

The table lists this clone with many counts. This sequence joins TRBV4-1 and TRBJ2-7, with 9 bases matching TRBD2. J lost 5 bases, V lost 1 base, and 9 bases had no gene match. Germline CDR1 and CDR2: MGHRA and YSYEKL. The CDR3 spans 16 residues. This chain's CDR3 is CASSQGGLAGLDEQYF. CDR3 DNA: TGCGCCAGCAGCCAAGGGGGGCTAGCGGGATTGGACGAGCAGTACTTC.

The V gene is TRBV12-5, the J gene TRBJ2-6, with D possibly being TRBD1 or TRBD2 (5 bases each). The CDR3 loop spans 19 amino acids. Germline V gene data show CDR1 as LGHNT and CDR2 as FRNRAP. Trimming took off 7 bases at V and 1 base at J, with 23 bases between the two ends. CDR3 loop: CASVFNLGRGLSGANVLTF. CDR3 nucleotides: TGTGCTAGTGTTTTCAATTTGGGACGGGGTTTGTCTGGGGCCAACGTCCTGACTTTC.

Concerning this clone: The identical CDR3 is also encoded by other nucleotide sequences in the sample. J is TRBJ1-4 and V is TRBV27; possibly TRBD1 for D (6 bases). Per germline, CDR1 MNHEY and CDR2 SMNVEV (reference sequence). V was clipped by 2 bases and J by 8 bases, with 9 bases between them. The CDR3 spans 13 residues. CDR3 nucleotides: TGTGCCAGCAGTTTAGGGGGGCGAGAAAAACTGTTTTTT. Amino acids: CASSLGGREKLFF.

The chain joins TRBV11-2 to TRBJ2-7; D is undetermined. V was clipped by 4 bases and J by 3 bases, with 10 bases between them. The CDR3 consists of 13 residues. Germline values: CDR1 SGHAT, CDR2 FQNNGV. The chain's CDR3 is CASSSRVDYEQYF. The DNA of the CDR3 is TGTGCCAGCAGCTCCCGGGTCGACTACGAGCAGTACTTC.

This chain connects TRBV7-8 to TRBJ2-5; D is uncertain. The germline gives CDR1 SGHVS, CDR2 FQNEAQ. V shed 3 bases and J shed 1 base, with 6 bases lying between them. The CDR3 contains 13 residues. CDR3 loop: CASSFRIQETQYF. The CDR3 DNA follows: TGTGCCAGCAGCTTCAGGATCCAAGAGACCCAGTACTTC.

This clone was recorded only once. The chain is built from TRBV7-9 and TRBJ2-7; D may be TRBD1 (6 bases). V was shortened by 5 bases and J by 2 bases, with 16 bases between the two germline ends. The germline V gene has CDR1 SEHNR and CDR2 FQNEAQ (reference sequence). The CDR3 length is 15 residues. The CDR3 spells CASSPDSSMTYEQYF. The CDR3, as DNA: TGTGCCAGCAGCCCGGACAGTTCAATGACCTACGAGCAGTACTTC.